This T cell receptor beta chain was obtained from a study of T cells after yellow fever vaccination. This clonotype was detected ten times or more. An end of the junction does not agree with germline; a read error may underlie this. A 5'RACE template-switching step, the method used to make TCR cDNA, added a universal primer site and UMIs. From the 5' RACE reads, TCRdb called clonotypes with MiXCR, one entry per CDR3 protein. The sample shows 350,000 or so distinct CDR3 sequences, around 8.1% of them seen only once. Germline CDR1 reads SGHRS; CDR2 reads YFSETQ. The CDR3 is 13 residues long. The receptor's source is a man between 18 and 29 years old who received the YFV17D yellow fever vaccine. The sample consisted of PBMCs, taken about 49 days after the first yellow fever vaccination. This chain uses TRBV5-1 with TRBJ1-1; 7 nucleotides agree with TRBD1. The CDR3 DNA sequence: TGCGCCAGCACCTTGGACAGGCCCACTGAAGCTTTCTTT. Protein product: CASTLDRPTEAFF.